This TCR beta chain was sequenced for a study of technical replicates of blood from a handful of donors. Generated by immunoSEQ multiplex PCR, the TCRdb table keeps only in-frame clones and is missing some. Of around 83,000 clones listed, about nine tenths were seen once; the top ten hold 0.39%. This CDR3 has 13 residues. V shed 3 bases, J shed 6 bases, and the junction held 2 bases outside the gene matches. The germline gives CDR1 SGDLS, CDR2 YYNGEE. Sequencing was performed on T cells isolated from PBMCs. This TCR was sampled from a human donor in good health. Some clones in this sample may be carry-over from other donors' samples. The chain joins TRBV9 to TRBJ2-4, with 8 bases lining up with TRBD1. CDR3 DNA: TGTGCCAGCAGCGGGACAGGGAGAAACATTCAGTACTTC. Its protein is CASSGTGRNIQYF.